This entry lists 28 T cell receptor beta chains sequenced from one sample in a study of control samples from healthy donors and cancer patients. Measured with immunoSEQ multiplex PCR; TCRdb has only the in-frame clones, and not every one. The sample has over 150,000 clones, 90% to 95% seen once. Sequenced sample: blood. The receptor source for this set is a man in his forties in good health.

This rearrangement joins TRBV5-6 to TRBJ1-1; 8 bases line up with TRBD1. J gave up 0 bases and V 5 bases, and 6 bases lay outside the gene matches. The CDR3 runs 15 residues. CDR1 is SGHDT and CDR2 is YYEEEE in the germline V gene. This CDR3 reads CASSFLDRVNTEAFF. CDR3 nucleotide sequence: TGTGCCAGCAGTTTCCTGGACAGGGTGAACACTGAAGCTTTCTTT. Full variable domain (missing parts from reference TRBV5-6 and TRBJ1-1): DAGVTQSPTHLIKTRGQQVTLRCSPKSGHDTVSWYQQALGQGPQFIFQYYEEEERQRGNFPDRFSGHQFPNYSSELNVNALLLGDSALYLCASSFLDRVNTEAFFGQGTRLTVV.

This clone turned up a few times. This chain uses TRBV5-1 with TRBJ2-3; TRBD2 agrees at 14 bases. This CDR3 is 18 amino acids long. Germline CDR1 reads SGHRS; CDR2 reads YFSETQ. Trimming cost V 4 bases and J 2 bases; bases outside gene matches: 9. As DNA, the CDR3 is TGCGCCAGCAGCCCATACCCGGGACTAGCGGGGGCCACAGATACGCAGTATTTT. Its protein product is CASSPYPGLAGATDTQYF.

This chain links TRBV6-5 with TRBJ2-3, with unresolved D. Germline lookup yields CDR1 MNHEY and CDR2 SVGAGI. With 0 bases removed from V and 15 bases from J, the gap between germline ends came to 16 bases. The CDR3 has 13 residues. The CDR3 here is CASSYSRGALQYF. As DNA, the CDR3 is TGTGCCAGCAGTTACTCCCGAGGAGCTCTTCAATATTTT.

The V gene is TRBV5-1, the J gene TRBJ1-1, with D unresolved. V was clipped by 0 bases and J by 4 bases, with 10 bases between them. This CDR3 contains 14 residues. Germline CDR1 and CDR2: SGHRS and YFSETQ. CDR3 region: CASSLEGITTEAFF. The CDR3 DNA is TGCGCCAGCAGCTTGGAGGGTATAACCACTGAAGCTTTCTTT. The variable domain in full, completed from reference TRBV5-1 and TRBJ1-1, reads KAGVTQTPRYLIKTRGQQVTLSCSPISGHRSVSWYQQTPGQGLQFLFEYFSETQRNKGNFPGRFSGRQFSNSRSEMNVSTLELGDSALYLCASSLEGITTEAFFGQGTRLTVV.

J is TRBJ2-1 and V is TRBV19; 15 nucleotides agree with TRBD2. With 9 bases clipped from V and 4 bases from J, the junction kept 4 bases outside the gene matches. The CDR3 loop spans 15 amino acids. The germline gives CDR1 LNHDA, CDR2 SQIVND (reference sequence). The CDR3 DNA reads TGTGCCAGCGGGACTAGCGGGGGGATTTACAATGAGCAGTTCTTC. It codes for CASGTSGGIYNEQFF. The whole variable domain, remainder taken from reference TRBV19 and TRBJ2-1, is DGGITQSPKYLFRKEGQNVTLSCEQNLNHDAMYWYRQDPGQGLRLIYYSQIVNDFQKGDIAEGYSVSREKKESFPLTVTSAQKNPTAFYLCASGTSGGIYNEQFFGPGTRLTVL.

This chain connects TRBV2 to TRBJ1-1, with D perhaps TRBD1 (6 bases). The CDR3 loop spans 18 amino acids. The V end lost 3 bases, the J end lost 0 bases, and 20 bases lay between the germline ends. The germline CDR1 and CDR2 sequences are SNHLY and FYNNEI. The DNA of the CDR3 is TGTGCCAGCAGTGATGAAGTGACAGTCGGGGGCTTGAACACTGAAGCTTTCTTT. Protein sequence: CASSDEVTVGGLNTEAFF.

The gene calls are TRBV7-2 and TRBJ1-3, with D maybe TRBD1 (5 bases). The CDR3 length is 18 residues. V was shortened by 1 base and J by 3 bases, with 19 bases between the two germline ends. Germline V gene sequence: CDR1 SGHTA, CDR2 FQGNSA. The CDR3 region is CASSLVGGLKASGNTIYF. CDR3 bases: TGTGCCAGCAGCTTAGTGGGGGGACTAAAGGCTAGTGGAAACACCATATATTTT. Full variable domain (rest looked up from reference TRBV7-2 and TRBJ1-3): GAGVSQSPSNKVTEKGKDVELRCDPISGHTALYWYRQSLGQGLEFLIYFQGNSAPDKSGLPSDRFSAERTGGSVSTLTIQRTQQEDSAVYLCASSLVGGLKASGNTIYFGEGSWLTVV.

V is TRBV7-2 and J is TRBJ2-3, with D perhaps being TRBD1 or TRBD2 (5 bases each). The germline V gene encodes CDR1 SGHTA and CDR2 FQGNSA. Between the trimmed V and J ends, which lost 3 bases and 0 bases, there was a span of 7 bases. The CDR3 runs to 14 residues. The chain's CDR3 is CASSLWGSTDTQYF. As DNA, the CDR3 is TGTGCCAGCAGCTTGTGGGGGAGCACAGATACGCAGTATTTT.

The chain employs TRBV6-1 and TRBJ1-5; D is ambiguous. CDR1 and CDR2 (germline): MNHNS, SASEGT. CDR3 size: 16 residues. Trimming shortened V by 0 bases and J by 0 bases, and 9 bases separated the two germline ends. This CDR3 reads CASSEAAGNSNQPQHF. The CDR3 coding sequence is TGTGCCAGCAGTGAAGCGGCAGGTAATAGCAATCAGCCCCAGCATTTT.

The rearrangement uses TRBV2 and TRBJ2-4, with a weak D call TRBD1 (5 bases). Between the trimmed V and J ends, which lost 4 bases and 8 bases, there was a span of 12 bases. The CDR3 sequence is 13 residues long. The germline CDR1 and CDR2 sequences are SNHLY and FYNNEI. DNA for the CDR3: TGTGCCAGCAGTGCCCAGGGCCGGGACATTCAGTACTTC. Translating gives CASSAQGRDIQYF.

The chain couples TRBV2 to TRBJ2-5; 11 nucleotides line up with TRBD1. The CDR3 runs 15 residues. The germline V gene encodes CDR1 SNHLY and CDR2 FYNNEI. The V segment lost 4 bases and the J segment 4 bases; nucleotides outside the gene matches: 5. As DNA, the CDR3 is TGTGCCAGCAGTGGCCCCGGGACAGGGGGAGAGACCCAGTACTTC. Translation gives CASSGPGTGGETQYF.

The chain employs TRBV7-9 and TRBJ1-2; weak D call: TRBD1 (6 bases). The V and J ends lost 5 bases and 4 bases respectively, with 17 bases between them. The germline V gene has CDR1 SEHNR and CDR2 FQNEAQ (reference sequence). The CDR3 contains 15 residues. The CDR3 DNA reads as TGTGCCAGCAGCAACCGCGGGACACACCGCTATGGCTACACCTTC. This encodes CASSNRGTHRYGYTF.

The chain recombines TRBV7-9 with TRBJ1-1, with 8 bases matching TRBD1. This CDR3 region has 13 residues. Germline V gene sequence: CDR1 SEHNR, CDR2 FQNEAQ (reference sequence). V was pared by 5 bases and J by 8 bases, with 7 bases of the junction left unmatched. Written as DNA, the CDR3 is TGTGCCAGCAGCGGAAGCGGACAGGGCGAAGCTTTCTTT. This translates into CASSGSGQGEAFF.

J is TRBJ1-5 and V is TRBV6-2 or TRBV6-3; TRBD1 is a possible D gene (6 bases). The CDR3 spans 15 residues. CDR1 and CDR2 (germline): MNHEY, SVGEGT. Trimming took 4 bases from V and 4 from J, leaving 14 bases between them. The CDR3 DNA sequence: TGTGCCAGCAGTTTCACAGGGAGCGGGAATCAGCCCCAGCATTTT. It translates to CASSFTGSGNQPQHF.

In its sample, this clone was seen once. The rearrangement uses TRBV9 and TRBJ1-4; the D is unclear. The CDR3 sequence is 13 residues long. Germline V CDR1 and CDR2: SGDLS, YYNGEE. V was clipped by 5 bases and J by 4 bases, with 9 bases between them. As DNA, the CDR3 is TGTGCCAGCAGATACAGTGATAATGAAAAACTGTTTTTT. The encoded protein is CASRYSDNEKLFF.

The chain couples TRBV2 to TRBJ1-2, with a weak D call TRBD1 (6 bases). Germline V gene data show CDR1 as SNHLY and CDR2 as FYNNEI. This CDR3 spans 15 amino acids. The germline V and J ends were trimmed by 6 bases and 3 bases, with 17 bases remaining between them. CDR3 amino acids: CASSASPGGHYGYTF. CDR3 DNA: TGTGCCAGCAGCGCCTCCCCCGGGGGCCACTATGGCTACACCTTC.

The V call is TRBV2, the J call TRBJ1-4; weak D call: TRBD1 (6 bases). This CDR3 contains 14 residues. Trimming took 4 bases from V and 7 from J, leaving 13 bases between them. From germline, CDR1 is SNHLY and CDR2 FYNNEI. CDR3 DNA: TGTGCCAGCAGTGTCGGGGGCGCGGGTGAAAAACTGTTTTTT. Translation: CASSVGGAGEKLFF.

The chain joins TRBV5-6 to TRBJ2-7; D might be TRBD1 or TRBD2, each matching 5 bases. Deletions cut 3 bases from V and 5 bases from J, with 15 bases between. The CDR3 is 14 amino acids. Germline V CDR1 and CDR2: SGHDT, YYEEEE. The CDR3 bases are TGTGCCAGCAGCTGGGGCGGCCCCGGGGACGAGCAGTACTTC. It yields the protein CASSWGGPGDEQYF.

The chain links TRBV9 to TRBJ2-2; the D is unclear. Deletions cut 3 bases from V and 5 bases from J, with 11 bases between. Per germline, CDR1 SGDLS and CDR2 YYNGEE. There are 14 residues in the CDR3. This chain's CDR3 is CASSAGDTTGELFF. In DNA form, the CDR3 reads TGTGCCAGCAGCGCCGGCGACACAACCGGGGAGCTGTTTTTT. Based on the CDR3 plus reference TRBV9 and TRBJ2-2, the full variable domain is DSGVTQTPKHLITATGQRVTLRCSPRSGDLSVYWYQQSLDQGLQFLIQYYNGEERAKGNILERFSAQQFPDLHSELNLSSLELGDSALYFCASSAGDTTGELFFGEGSRLTVL.

The sample holds one count of this clone. The rearrangement links TRBV28 to TRBJ1-2; 9 bases map to TRBD1. The ends lost 6 bases at V and 4 bases at J; junction bases unmatched: 12. The CDR3 has 16 residues. Germline V gives CDR1 MDHEN, CDR2 SYDVKM. The CDR3 region is CASSQGPGQGGYGYTF. Here the CDR3 DNA reads TGTGCCAGCAGCCAAGGACCGGGACAGGGTGGCTATGGCTACACCTTC.

V gene TRBV5-1 combines with J gene TRBJ2-3, with TRBD2 matching 12 bases. The germline gives CDR1 SGHRS, CDR2 YFSETQ. Trimming removed 6 bases from V and 3 bases from J; junction bases left unmatched: 14. The length of the CDR3 is 18 residues. CDR3 DNA sequence: TGCGCCAGCACCCCGCTAGCGGGGGGGCCCTTCTTGACAGATACGCAGTATTTT. Protein: CASTPLAGGPFLTDTQYF.

This chain connects TRBV6-2 or TRBV6-3 to TRBJ2-7; 10 bases align to TRBD1. J was trimmed by 7 bases and V by 2 bases; bases with no gene match: 5. CDR3 length: 14 amino acids. Germline CDR1 is MNHEY and CDR2 is SVGEGT. Written as DNA, the CDR3 is TGTGCCAGCAGTTACGGGACAGGGGTGAGGGAGCAGTACTTC. Protein: CASSYGTGVREQYF.

The sample holds one count of this clone. V and J are TRBV12-5 and TRBJ1-5, with D unclear. CDR1 is LGHNT, CDR2 FRNRAP, per germline. The germline V and J ends were trimmed by 6 bases and 6 bases, with 15 bases remaining between them. The CDR3 contains 14 residues. The CDR3, as DNA: TGTGCTAGTGGCCCGTCCGGGATAAGTCAGCCCCAGCATTTT. This gives the protein CASGPSGISQPQHF.

J is TRBJ2-1 and V is TRBV7-2, with TRBD2 identical over 7 bases. V dropped 3 bases and J dropped 0; count of bases not matched to a gene: 5. The CDR3 runs to 16 residues. The V gene's germline CDR1 is SGHTA and CDR2 FQGNSA. CDR3 amino acids: CASSFLAASSYNEQFF. In DNA, the CDR3 is TGTGCCAGCAGCTTCCTAGCGGCAAGCTCCTACAATGAGCAGTTCTTC. Full variable domain (remainder filled in from reference TRBV7-2 and TRBJ2-1): GAGVSQSPSNKVTEKGKDVELRCDPISGHTALYWYRQSLGQGLEFLIYFQGNSAPDKSGLPSDRFSAERTGGSVSTLTIQRTQQEDSAVYLCASSFLAASSYNEQFFGPGTRLTVL.

The chain couples TRBV6-5 to TRBJ1-3, with D unclear. The germline V gene has CDR1 MNHEY and CDR2 SVGAGI. V was trimmed by 8 bases and J by 0 bases, leaving 11 bases between them. The CDR3 length is 14 residues. The CDR3 reads CASRDTDSGNTIYF. DNA for the CDR3: TGTGCCAGCCGAGATACCGACTCTGGAAACACCATATATTTT.

In this sample, this clone turned up once. V and J are TRBV7-5 and TRBJ1-1. TRBV7-5 is reported as a pseudogene. The CDR3 is made up of 17 amino acids. This CDR3 reads CVRSLMQRALCRTEAFF. As DNA, the CDR3 is TGTGTCAGAAGCTTAATGCAGAGGGCTTTGTGTCGGACTGAAGCTTTCTTT.

The gene calls are TRBV6-6 and TRBJ1-5; TRBD1 might be the D (6 bases). From germline, CDR1 is MNHNY and CDR2 SVGAGI (reference sequence). This CDR3 comprises 13 residues. V lost 2 bases to trimming and J lost 5 bases, with 7 bases between them. The CDR3 DNA follows: TGTGCCAGCAGTTACCACAGGGATCAGCCCCAGCATTTT. This translates into CASSYHRDQPQHF.

The rearrangement joins TRBV4-3 to TRBJ2-7; D could derive from TRBD1 or TRBD2 (5 bases each). V was clipped by 1 base and J by 1 base, with 11 bases between them. This CDR3 has 15 amino acids. Germline values: CDR1 LGHNA, CDR2 YSLEER. The DNA of the CDR3 is TGCGCCAGCAGCCAAGGACGGGACGGATCCTACGAGCAGTACTTC. Translating it yields CASSQGRDGSYEQYF.